This TCR beta chain comes out of a study of blood T cell repertoires in COVID-19. Clones were read by immunoSEQ multiplex PCR, and TCRdb kept only the in-frame ones, dropping some. The sample has 100,000 to 150,000 clones; about 76% are singletons. J lost 4 bases, V lost 6 bases, and 11 bases had no gene match. In germline, CDR1 is ENHRY, CDR2 SYGVKD. CDR3 length equals 15 residues. This clonotype was sampled from an older woman with active or convalescent COVID-19. What was sequenced was peripheral blood. This chain links TRBV10-3 with TRBJ1-1; 7 bases align to TRBD1. The CDR3 DNA is TGTGCCATCAGGACCCGAGAGGGGGCGAGCACTGAAGCTTTCTTT. Translating gives CAIRTREGASTEAFF.